What follows describes a single T cell receptor (beta chain). The J segment lost 8 bases and the V segment lost 6 bases, leaving 8 bases of the junction unmatched. Germline V gene lookup returns CDR1 MGHDK and CDR2 SYGVNS. The CDR3 has 13 amino acids. The sample belongs to a study of cytomegalovirus exposure and HLA in healthy donors. Study overall: HLA-typed donors were the source of around 85 million unique TCRs held in an early data release.

Primers for the PCR totalled 60 Vbeta and 13 Jbeta. The method was immunoSEQ multiplex PCR; TCRdb's version includes in-frame clones alone and lacks a portion of them. The sample shows approximately 200,000 clones, and 0.74% sits with its ten largest clones. The rearrangement uses TRBV25-1 and TRBJ1-2; 8 bases agree with TRBD1. Sequenced sample: PBMCs. The clonotype comes from a boy between 5 and 17 years old in good health and CMV-seronegative. In DNA, the CDR3 is TGTGCCAGCAGCAAGGGACAGGTGATGGGCTACACCTTC. Protein sequence: CASSKGQVMGYTF.